The 18 T cell receptor beta chains listed next were all sequenced from one sample in a study of shared clonotypes between healthy human individuals. Here immunoSEQ multiplex PCR was the method, and the copy in TCRdb shows in-frame clones only, minus some. The data hold 2 million to 2.5 million clones, with about nine tenths observed a single time. Sequenced input: naive CD4+ T cells from PBMCs. Subset defined: CD45RA+ positively selected. These receptors were taken from a man between 18 and 35 years old in good health. Some clones in this sample may be carry-over from other donors' samples.

This clone was counted between two and nine times. DNA of the CDR3: TGTGCCAGCAGCTCATACGACAGGGGGAACACTGAAGCTTTCTTT. Protein: CASSSYDRGNTEAFF. The V call is TRBV7-2, the J call TRBJ1-1, with TRBD1 identical over 8 bases. The CDR3 is 15 amino acids. The germline CDR1 and CDR2 sequences are SGHTA and FQGNSA. The J segment lost 1 base and the V segment lost 4 bases, leaving 5 bases of the junction unmatched.

The rearrangement uses TRBV18 and TRBJ1-1; maybe TRBD1 (5 bases). This CDR3 contains 13 residues. V was shortened by 0 bases and J by 9 bases, with 11 bases between the two germline ends. Germline loops: CDR1 KGHSH, CDR2 LQKENI. In DNA, the CDR3 is TGTGCCAGCTCACCACCTGAGGGGCAGAAAGCTTTCTTT. Its translation is CASSPPEGQKAFF.

Notes on this clone: Other DNA sequences in this specimen translate into the identical CDR3. The chain links TRBV7-9 to TRBJ2-7; 14 bases map to TRBD2. Germline V gives CDR1 SEHNR, CDR2 FQNEAQ (reference sequence). The J segment lost 4 bases and the V segment lost 8 bases, leaving 1 base of the junction unmatched. This CDR3 is built from 13 residues. The CDR3 region has the DNA TGTGCCAGCGGACTAGCGGGAGGATACGAGCAGTACTTC. Amino acids: CASGLAGGYEQYF.

The gene calls are TRBV28 and TRBJ2-3; 9 bases are shared with TRBD2. CDR1 and CDR2 (germline): MDHEN, SYDVKM. The CDR3 is made up of 15 amino acids. With V trimmed by 3 bases and J by 2 bases, 3 bases remained unmatched. This chain's CDR3 is CASSFPSGITDTQYF. The CDR3 nucleotides are TGTGCCAGCAGTTTCCCTAGCGGGATCACAGATACGCAGTATTTT.

This clone was recorded once. The chain carries TRBV5-6 and TRBJ2-3, with a possible D match to TRBD1 (5 bases). Trimming pared 0 bases from V and 4 bases from J, leaving 12 bases between. The CDR3 loop spans 15 amino acids. Per germline, CDR1 SGHDT and CDR2 YYEEEE. The CDR3 DNA sequence: TGTGCCAGCAGCTTGGCGCAGGGCCACGCAGATACGCAGTATTTT. It codes for CASSLAQGHADTQYF.

The chain combines TRBV19 with TRBJ2-1; 11 nucleotides line up with TRBD2. Germline-derived CDR1 and CDR2 are LNHDA and SQIVND (reference sequence). Trimming took 1 base from V and 3 from J; bases not matched to a gene: 2. There are 16 residues in the CDR3. CDR3 bases: TGTGCCAGTAGTATAGCCCTAGCGGGAGGCTACAATGAGCAGTTCTTC. Residues: CASSIALAGGYNEQFF.

This clone was recorded once. The sample holds other DNA sequences that translate to the same CDR3. This chain joins TRBV5-1 and TRBJ1-5; 9 bases align to TRBD1. Germline V gives CDR1 SGHRS, CDR2 YFSETQ. Trimming cost V 4 bases and J 7 bases; bases outside gene matches: 6. The CDR3 has 14 residues. The CDR3 sequence is CASSPGQGSQPQHF. The CDR3 bases are TGCGCCAGCAGCCCAGGACAGGGGAGCCAGCCCCAGCATTTT.

As regards this clone: The same CDR3 also results from other DNA sequences found in this sample. The CDR3 region has the DNA TGCGCCAGCAGCTTGCCGACGGGAAACTACAATGAGCAGTTCTTC. Residues: CASSLPTGNYNEQFF. The V and J genes are TRBV5-1 and TRBJ2-1, with D perhaps TRBD2 (5 bases). Trimming stripped 1 base from V and 3 bases from J, with 11 bases between. CDR1 and CDR2 from the germline V gene are SGHRS and YFSETQ. The CDR3 loop spans 15 amino acids.

As to this clone: In the same sample, other DNA sequences code for this CDR3. The chain is built from TRBV9 and TRBJ2-7, with D hard to call. The CDR3 length is 13 residues. V gave up 0 bases and J gave up 3 bases, with 7 bases separating them. Germline CDR1 SGDLS, CDR2 YYNGEE. For the CDR3, the DNA is TGTGCCAGCAGCGTAGGAGAAGGCTACGAGCAGTACTTC. It specifies CASSVGEGYEQYF.

This clone was observed a single time. The CDR3 protein is CASSIWTSGRGNEQFF. The CDR3 coding sequence is TGTGCCAGTTCCATCTGGACTAGCGGGAGGGGCAATGAGCAGTTCTTC. V gene TRBV19 combines with J gene TRBJ2-1, with 15 bases lining up with TRBD2. The V segment lost 8 bases and the J segment 6 bases; nucleotides outside the gene matches: 8. The CDR3 runs 16 residues. The V gene's germline CDR1 is LNHDA and CDR2 SQIVND (reference sequence).

With respect to this clone: Other DNA variants within this sample encode the same CDR3. The V call is TRBV4-1, the J call TRBJ2-3; D not resolved. This CDR3 comprises 12 residues. The germline gives CDR1 MGHRA, CDR2 YSYEKL. With 0 bases removed from V and 6 bases from J, the gap between germline ends came to 4 bases. CDR3 amino acids: CASSQEGDTQYF. Here the CDR3 DNA reads TGCGCCAGCAGCCAAGAGGGCGATACGCAGTATTTT.

The V gene is TRBV7-9, the J gene TRBJ2-7; TRBD1 matches 8 bases. The V segment lost 5 bases and the J segment 1 base; nucleotides outside the gene matches: 7. Germline V gene lookup returns CDR1 SEHNR and CDR2 FQNEAQ (reference sequence). The CDR3 extends over 15 amino acids. The CDR3 region is CASSPLRDRSYEQYF. The CDR3 coding sequence is TGTGCCAGCAGCCCCCTTCGGGACAGGTCCTACGAGCAGTACTTC. The entire variable domain, with the rest obtained from reference TRBV7-9 and TRBJ2-7, is as follows: DTGVSQNPRHKITKRGQNVTFRCDPISEHNRLYWYRQTLGQGPEFLTYFQNEAQLEKSRLLSDRFSAERPKGSFSTLEIQRTEQGDSAMYLCASSPLRDRSYEQYFGPGTRLTVT.

The rearrangement joins TRBV20-1 to TRBJ1-1; D gene uncertain. The germline V and J ends were trimmed by 6 bases and 6 bases, with 11 bases remaining between them. The CDR3 is 11 residues long. Germline V gene lookup returns CDR1 DFQATT and CDR2 SNEGSKA (reference sequence). As DNA, the CDR3 is TGCAGTGCAAAGGTTGGGTCTGAAGCTTTCTTT. Protein: CSAKVGSEAFF.

Only one count was recorded for this clone. The V and J genes are TRBV7-9 and TRBJ2-7, with TRBD1 identical over 7 bases. In germline, CDR1 is SEHNR, CDR2 FQNEAQ (reference sequence). The V gene end was trimmed by 5 bases and the J gene end by 4 bases; junction bases not matched to a gene: 5. This CDR3 has 13 residues. CDR3 in amino acids: CASSQTGWYEQYF. In DNA form, the CDR3 reads TGTGCCAGCAGCCAGACAGGGTGGTACGAGCAGTACTTC.

This rearrangement joins TRBV6-1 to TRBJ1-5; unclear D gene. This CDR3 has 14 amino acids. Trimming stripped 0 bases from V and 3 bases from J, with 6 bases between. Per germline, CDR1 MNHNS and CDR2 SASEGT. The CDR3: CASSEATINQPQHF. Written as DNA, the CDR3 is TGTGCCAGCAGTGAAGCGACAATCAATCAGCCCCAGCATTTT.

This rearrangement joins TRBV10-3 to TRBJ1-3, with TRBD1 as a possible D gene (5 bases). Between the trimmed V and J ends, which lost 0 bases and 0 bases, there was a span of 9 bases. The CDR3 contains 16 residues. Looked up from germline, CDR1 is ENHRY and CDR2 is SYGVKD. CDR3 sequence reads: CAISESWGLSGNTIYF. CDR3 DNA: TGTGCCATCAGTGAGTCGTGGGGCCTCTCTGGAAACACCATATATTTT.

The rearrangement uses TRBV4-1 and TRBJ1-5; the D is unclear. From germline, CDR1 is MGHRA and CDR2 YSYEKL. V was pared by 0 bases and J by 8 bases, with 11 bases between. The CDR3 extends over 14 amino acids. The CDR3 region has the DNA TGCGCCAGCAGCCAAGATCCCCAAAGGGAGCCCCAGCATTTT. It translates to CASSQDPQREPQHF.

V is TRBV4-1 and J is TRBJ1-1, with 8 bases aligning to TRBD1. Germline V gene lookup returns CDR1 MGHRA and CDR2 YSYEKL. This CDR3 is 18 amino acids long. Trimming took 4 bases from V and 6 from J; bases not matched to a gene: 19. The CDR3 reads CASSPVSGGLPNQPEAFF. CDR3 DNA sequence: TGCGCCAGCAGCCCCGTATCAGGGGGCTTACCCAACCAGCCTGAAGCTTTCTTT.